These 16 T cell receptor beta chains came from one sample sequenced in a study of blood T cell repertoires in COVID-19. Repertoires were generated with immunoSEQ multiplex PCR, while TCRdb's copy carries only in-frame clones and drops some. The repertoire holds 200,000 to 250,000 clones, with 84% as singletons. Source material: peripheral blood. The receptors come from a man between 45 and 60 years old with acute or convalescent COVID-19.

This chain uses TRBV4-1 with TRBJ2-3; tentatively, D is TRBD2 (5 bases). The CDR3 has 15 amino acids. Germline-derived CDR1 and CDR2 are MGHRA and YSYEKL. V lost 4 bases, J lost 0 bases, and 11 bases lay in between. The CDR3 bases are TGCGCCAGCAGCCTACTAGAGTCTAGCACAGATACGCAGTATTTT. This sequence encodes CASSLLESSTDTQYF.

The CDR3 is CASREQGVSYEQYF. The CDR3 nucleotides are TGTGCCAGTCGTGAACAGGGGGTCTCCTACGAGCAGTACTTC. The chain uses TRBV19 and TRBJ2-7; 8 bases are shared with TRBD1. With V trimmed by 8 bases and J by 0 bases, 6 bases remained unmatched. Germline CDR1 and CDR2: LNHDA and SQIVND (reference sequence). This CDR3 has 14 amino acids.

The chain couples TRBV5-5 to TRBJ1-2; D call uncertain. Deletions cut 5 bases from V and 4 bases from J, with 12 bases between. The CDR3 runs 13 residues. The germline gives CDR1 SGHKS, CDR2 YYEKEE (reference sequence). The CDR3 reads CASREDIFYGYTF. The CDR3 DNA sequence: TGTGCCAGCAGAGAAGACATTTTCTATGGCTACACCTTC.

The CDR3 protein is CASTPDRYGYTF. DNA for the CDR3: TGTGCCAGCACCCCGGACAGATATGGCTACACCTTC. The V call is TRBV28, the J call TRBJ1-2; D may be TRBD1 (6 bases). CDR3 length: 12 residues. Germline CDR1 reads MDHEN; CDR2 reads SYDVKM. V was trimmed by 7 bases and J by 5 bases, leaving 11 bases between them.

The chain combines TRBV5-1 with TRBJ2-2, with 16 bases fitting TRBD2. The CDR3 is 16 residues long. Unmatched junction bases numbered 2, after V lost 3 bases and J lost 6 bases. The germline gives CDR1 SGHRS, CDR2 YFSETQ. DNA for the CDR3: TGCGCCAGCAGCTCGGGACTAGCGGGAGGGTCCGGGGAGCTGTTTTTT. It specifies CASSSGLAGGSGELFF.

CDR3 residues: CASSLSTGQHYGYTF. For the CDR3, the DNA is TGTGCCAGCAGCCTATCGACAGGGCAACACTATGGCTACACCTTC. This sequence joins TRBV3-1 (or the pseudogene TRBV3-2) and TRBJ1-2, with TRBD1 identical over 7 bases. Germline trimming cut 4 bases from V and 3 bases from J; bases unmatched to any gene: 8. The CDR3 has 15 residues. The germline gives CDR1 LGHDT, CDR2 YNNKEL (reference sequence).

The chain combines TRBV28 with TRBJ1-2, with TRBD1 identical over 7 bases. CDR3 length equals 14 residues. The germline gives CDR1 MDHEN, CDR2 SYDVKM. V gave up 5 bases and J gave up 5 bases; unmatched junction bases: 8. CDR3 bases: TGTGCCAGCAGTCCCACAGGGGAAGGGTATGGCTACACCTTC. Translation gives CASSPTGEGYGYTF.

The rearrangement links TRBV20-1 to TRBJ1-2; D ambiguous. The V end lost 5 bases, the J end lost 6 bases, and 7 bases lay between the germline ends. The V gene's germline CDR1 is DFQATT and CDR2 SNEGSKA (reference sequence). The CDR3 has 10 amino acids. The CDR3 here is CSADSDGYTF. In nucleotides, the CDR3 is TGCAGTGCTGACTCGGATGGCTACACCTTC.

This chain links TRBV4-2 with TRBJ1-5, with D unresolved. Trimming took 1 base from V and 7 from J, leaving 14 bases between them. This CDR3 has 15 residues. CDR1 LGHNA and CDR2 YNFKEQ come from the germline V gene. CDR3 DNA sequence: TGTGCCAGCAGCCAAGGGTTAGTGGGTAGCCAGCCCCAGCATTTT. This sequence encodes CASSQGLVGSQPQHF.

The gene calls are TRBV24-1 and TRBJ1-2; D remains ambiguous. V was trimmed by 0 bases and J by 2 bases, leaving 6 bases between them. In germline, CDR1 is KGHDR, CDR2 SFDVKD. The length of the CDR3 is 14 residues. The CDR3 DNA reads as TGTGCCACCAGTGATTTGGGAGCGAACTATGGCTACACCTTC. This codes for CATSDLGANYGYTF.

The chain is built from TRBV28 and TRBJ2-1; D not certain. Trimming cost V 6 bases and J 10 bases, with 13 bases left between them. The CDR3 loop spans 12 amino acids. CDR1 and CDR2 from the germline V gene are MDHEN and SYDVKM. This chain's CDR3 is CASRQTLKEQFF. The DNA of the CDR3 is TGTGCCAGCAGGCAAACTCTCAAAGAGCAGTTCTTC.

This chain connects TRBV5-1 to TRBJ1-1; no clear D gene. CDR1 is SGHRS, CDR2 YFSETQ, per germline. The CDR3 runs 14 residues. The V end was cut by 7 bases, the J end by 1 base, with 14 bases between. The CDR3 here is CASALGRENTEAFF. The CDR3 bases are TGCGCCAGCGCCCTGGGCCGGGAGAACACTGAAGCTTTCTTT.

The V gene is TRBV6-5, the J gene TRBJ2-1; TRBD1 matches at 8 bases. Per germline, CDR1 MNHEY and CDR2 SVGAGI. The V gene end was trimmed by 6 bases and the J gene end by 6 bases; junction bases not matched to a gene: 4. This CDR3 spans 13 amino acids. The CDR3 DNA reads TGTGCCAGCAGCGACAGGGGTCCCAATGAGCAGTTCTTC. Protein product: CASSDRGPNEQFF.

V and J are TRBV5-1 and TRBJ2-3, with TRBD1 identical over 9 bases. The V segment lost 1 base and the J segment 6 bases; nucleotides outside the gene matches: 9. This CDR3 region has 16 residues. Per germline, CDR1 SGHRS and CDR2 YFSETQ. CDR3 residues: CASSLKMDRGGDTQYF. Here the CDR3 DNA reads TGCGCCAGCAGCTTGAAGATGGACAGGGGTGGGGATACGCAGTATTTT.

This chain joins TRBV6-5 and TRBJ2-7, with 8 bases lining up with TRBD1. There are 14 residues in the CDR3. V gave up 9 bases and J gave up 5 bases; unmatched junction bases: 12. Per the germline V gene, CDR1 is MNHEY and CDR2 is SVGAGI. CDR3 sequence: CASVPPDRVNEQYF. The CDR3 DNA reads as TGTGCCAGTGTACCCCCGGACAGGGTCAACGAGCAGTACTTC.

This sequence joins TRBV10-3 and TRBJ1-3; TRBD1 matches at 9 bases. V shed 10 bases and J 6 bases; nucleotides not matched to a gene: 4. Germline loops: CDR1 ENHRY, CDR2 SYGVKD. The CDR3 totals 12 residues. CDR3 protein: CATRTGANTIYF. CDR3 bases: TGTGCCACGAGGACAGGGGCAAACACCATATATTTT.